This T cell receptor (beta chain) was profiled in a study of T cells in Graves' hyperthyroidism and ophthalmopathy. This clonotype was seen a few times. RNA transcripts were the template for amplifying TCR beta CDR3 regions. Primed by the HTBI set, a first-round RT-PCR was run on the TCR CDR3. TCRdb itself ran the multiplex PCR reads through MiXCR, one entry per CDR3 protein. The repertoire includes approximately 560,000 distinct CDR3 sequences, approximately 15% of them detected once, and about 7% sits in the top ten. Any patient presenting with uncontrolled infection, other autoimmune disease, pregnancy or lactation was left out. Source material: blood. This sequence originates from a woman in her thirties with Graves' hyperthyroidism.

CDR3 sequence reads: CSASWPSGTPPNEQFF. CDR3 nucleotides: TGCAGTGCTAGTTGGCCTAGCGGGACGCCGCCCAATGAGCAGTTCTTC. The chain joins TRBV20-1 to TRBJ2-1, with 9 bases lining up with TRBD2. The CDR3 contains 16 residues. Trimming at V came to 3 bases and at J to 6 bases, leaving 12 bases not matched to a gene. Per the germline V gene, CDR1 is DFQATT and CDR2 is SNEGSKA (reference sequence).